The 6 T cell receptor beta chains presented below share a single source sample, sequenced in a study of T cell responses to AZD1222 COVID-19 vaccine. Only in-frame clones appear in the TCRdb table, and some are missing; sequencing was by immunoSEQ multiplex PCR. The sample carries 88,000 or so clones, roughly 91% recorded once. The sample in question was peripheral blood, obtained 28 days after the second AZD1222 dose. The source of these receptors is an adult who received the AZD1222 COVID-19 vaccine.

The chain has TRBV19 and TRBJ1-4; possibly TRBD1 for D (5 bases). CDR3 length: 14 amino acids. Trimming cost V 1 base and J 8 bases, with 11 bases left between them. CDR1 and CDR2 from the germline V gene are LNHDA and SQIVND (reference sequence). The CDR3 DNA reads TGTGCCAGTAGTATAGCCCCAGGGATGGAAAAACTGTTTTTT. Translation gives CASSIAPGMEKLFF.

The chain couples TRBV7-9 to TRBJ1-1; the D gene is possibly TRBD1 (5 bases). Germline assignment: CDR1 SEHNR and CDR2 FQNEAQ (reference sequence). Between the trimmed V and J ends, which lost 6 bases and 5 bases, there was a span of 13 bases. The CDR3 length is 13 residues. CDR3: CASSSDGGTEAFF. As DNA, the CDR3 is TGTGCCAGCAGTTCAGACGGGGGAACTGAAGCTTTCTTT. The full variable domain, rest sourced from reference TRBV7-9 and TRBJ1-1, is DTGVSQNPRHKITKRGQNVTFRCDPISEHNRLYWYRQTLGQGPEFLTYFQNEAQLEKSRLLSDRFSAERPKGSFSTLEIQRTEQGDSAMYLCASSSDGGTEAFFGQGTRLTVV.

The chain uses TRBV18 and TRBJ1-2, with TRBD1 matching 7 bases. After removal of 5 bases from V and 8 bases from J, the junction contained 8 bases not matched to a gene. Per germline, CDR1 KGHSH and CDR2 LQKENI. The CDR3 has 13 amino acids. The CDR3 sequence is CASSYDRDRGYTF. In DNA form, the CDR3 reads TGTGCCAGCTCATATGACAGGGATCGGGGCTACACCTTC. The entire variable domain, with the rest obtained from reference TRBV18 and TRBJ1-2, is as follows: NAGVMQNPRHLVRRRGQEARLRCSPMKGHSHVYWYRQLPEEGLKFMVYLQKENIIDESGMPKERFSAEFPKEGPSILRIQQVVRGDSAAYFCASSYDRDRGYTFGSGTRLTVV.

The J gene is TRBJ1-5, the V gene TRBV5-1; a weak D match, TRBD1 (6 bases). CDR1 SGHRS and CDR2 YFSETQ come from the germline V gene. The CDR3 runs to 13 residues. Trimming stripped 2 bases from V and 4 bases from J, with 7 bases between. In DNA form, the CDR3 reads TGCGCCAGCAGCTTACAGGGAAATCAGCCCCAGCATTTT. This encodes CASSLQGNQPQHF.

The chain employs TRBV4-2 and TRBJ1-1; TRBD1 agrees at 9 bases. CDR1 LGHNA and CDR2 YNFKEQ come from the germline V gene. This CDR3 has 15 residues. The junction had 4 bases not matched to a gene; V was cut back by 0 bases and J by 5 bases. Here the CDR3 reads CASSQDLQGATEAFF. The CDR3 DNA follows: TGTGCCAGCAGCCAAGATCTACAGGGGGCGACTGAAGCTTTCTTT.

This rearrangement joins TRBV3-1 (or the pseudogene TRBV3-2) to TRBJ2-1; 10 nucleotides align to TRBD2. The V gene end was trimmed by 4 bases and the J gene end by 6 bases; junction bases not matched to a gene: 9. Germline V gene data show CDR1 as LGHDT and CDR2 as YNNKEL (reference sequence). CDR3 length: 16 amino acids. CDR3 nucleotide sequence: TGTGCCAGCAGCCCGCTCGCTAGCGGGGGTCTCAATGAGCAGTTCTTC. Protein sequence: CASSPLASGGLNEQFF.